This T cell receptor beta chain was identified during a study of CD8 T cells in Susac syndrome. CD8+ and CD4+ T cells circulating in blood were sequenced for TCR beta. Healthy donors acted as controls, with matching for age and sex. This clonotype has just one count. Random-hexamer reverse transcription was applied to 0.5 to 1 ug RNA. By means of immunoSEQ multiplex PCR, TCR beta CDR3 spanning 54 Vbeta and 13 Jbeta underwent amplification. Via MiXCR, TCRdb re-called the immunoSEQ multiplex PCR reads, giving one row per CDR3 protein. The table has some 180,000 distinct CDR3 sequences, roughly 92% seen once; the top ten hold around 0.096%. The source material was CD4+ T cells from PBMCs. The TCR sequence derives from a human donor in good health.

The CDR3: CSVPPGGSSYEQYF. Written as DNA, the CDR3 is TGCAGCGTTCCCCCGGGCGGAAGCTCCTACGAGCAGTACTTC. V is TRBV29-1 and J is TRBJ2-7; unclear D gene. V was pared by 5 bases and J by 0 bases, with 14 bases between. This CDR3 spans 14 amino acids. Looked up from germline, CDR1 is SQVTM and CDR2 is ANQGSEA.